This T cell receptor (beta chain) stems from a study of blood T cell repertoires in COVID-19. Trimming removed 3 bases from V and 7 bases from J; junction bases left unmatched: 9. This CDR3 has 15 amino acids. CDR1 and CDR2 from the germline V gene are SGHTA and FQGTGA. Per the study methods: Reference gene primer amplification yielded estimated nucleated cell counts. The data were produced by immunoSEQ multiplex PCR, yet TCRdb's version contains in-frame clones alone and is incomplete. The DNA was the basis for D and trimming; V, J and clone size are from that table. Seen here are about 150,000 clones, roughly 90% observed once, and the top ten hold around 4.8%.

This chain uses TRBV7-3 with TRBJ2-4; 7 bases are a match to TRBD2. The specimen was peripheral blood. The sequence was obtained from a man between 18 and 29 years old with COVID-19, enrolled during active disease. The CDR3 loop is CASSLSGTGGNIQYF. The CDR3 nucleotides are TGTGCCAGCAGCTTGAGCGGGACCGGGGGGAACATTCAGTACTTC. Drawing the rest from reference TRBV7-3 and TRBJ2-4, the complete variable domain is GAGVSQTPSNKVTEKGKYVELRCDPISGHTALYWYRQSLGQGPEFLIYFQGTGAADDSGLPNDRFFAVRPEGSVSTLKIQRTERGDSAVYLCASSLSGTGGNIQYFGAGTRLSVL.